The sequence of this T cell receptor beta chain was determined in a study of T cell changes during pregnancy in multiple sclerosis. Sequencing used immunoSEQ multiplex PCR; TCRdb keeps in-frame clones, though not all of them. The data show more than 70,000 clones, about 92% seen once. The CDR3 extends over 16 amino acids. CDR1 and CDR2 from the germline V gene are SGDLS and YYNGEE. J gave up 4 bases and V 3 bases, and 12 bases lay outside the gene matches. Sequencing used peripheral blood, obtained in the second trimester of pregnancy. J is TRBJ2-7 and V is TRBV9; 8 bases agree with TRBD1. This receptor was obtained from a female donor with multiple sclerosis, enrolled in a pregnancy study. The CDR3 sequence: CASSGGTGTIGYEQYF. The DNA of the CDR3 is TGTGCCAGCAGCGGGGGGACAGGAACTATTGGGTACGAGCAGTACTTC.